The next 28 T cell receptor beta chains were all read from a single sample in a study of T cell responses to AZD1222 COVID-19 vaccine. Repertoires were generated with immunoSEQ multiplex PCR, while TCRdb's copy carries only in-frame clones and drops some. The table has over 100,000 clones, roughly 90% seen once. Sequenced here: peripheral blood, sampled on day 0 of AZD1222 vaccination. The receptors were sampled from an adult in good health.

A single count supports this clone. This rearrangement joins TRBV6-2 or TRBV6-3 to TRBJ2-2, with D unresolved. Germline V lookup: CDR1 MNHEY, CDR2 SVGEGT. The V gene lost 0 bases and the J gene lost 6 bases, with 11 bases spanning the gap. The CDR3 loop spans 15 amino acids. The CDR3 protein is CASSYSSAASGELFF. CDR3 DNA: TGTGCCAGCAGTTACTCCTCGGCCGCGTCCGGGGAGCTGTTTTTT.

The rearrangement joins TRBV7-6 to TRBJ2-3; TRBD1 matches at 9 bases. Trimming cost V 5 bases and J 0 bases; bases outside gene matches: 9. The germline CDR1 and CDR2 sequences are SGHVS and FNYEAQ. This CDR3 spans 17 amino acids. The chain's CDR3 is CASSPGTGGPSTDTQYF. CDR3 coding DNA: TGTGCCAGCAGCCCGGGAACAGGGGGCCCTAGCACAGATACGCAGTATTTT. Complete variable domain (other parts from reference TRBV7-6 and TRBJ2-3): GAGVSQSPRYKVTKRGQDVALRCDPISGHVSLYWYRQALGQGPEFLTYFNYEAQQDKSGLPNDRFSAERPEGSISTLTIQRTEQRDSAMYRCASSPGTGGPSTDTQYFGPGTRLTVL.

The chain employs TRBV6-2 or TRBV6-3 and TRBJ2-3; TRBD2 is a possible D gene (6 bases). Trimming removed 2 bases from V and 7 bases from J, with 7 bases in between. From germline, CDR1 is MNHEY and CDR2 SVGEGT. The CDR3 sequence is 12 residues long. CDR3 nucleotide sequence: TGTGCCAGCAGTTACGCGGGGAATACGCAGTATTTT. It codes for CASSYAGNTQYF.

The chain carries TRBV5-1 and TRBJ2-1, with 8 bases lining up with TRBD2. Germline loops: CDR1 SGHRS, CDR2 YFSETQ. After removal of 4 bases from V and 0 bases from J, the junction contained 15 bases not matched to a gene. There are 19 residues in the CDR3. CDR3 in amino acids: CASSASGGTIPSSYNEQFF. The CDR3 DNA reads TGCGCCAGCAGCGCCAGCGGGGGAACGATTCCTAGCTCCTACAATGAGCAGTTCTTC.

The CDR3, as DNA: TGTGCCAGCAGTTACTCCGCTCTGCGCGGGTTAAATGAAAAACTGTTTTTT. It translates to CASSYSALRGLNEKLFF. The chain uses TRBV6-2 or TRBV6-3 and TRBJ1-4; D is undetermined. With 0 bases removed from V and 5 bases from J, the gap between germline ends came to 16 bases. CDR1 is MNHEY, CDR2 SVGEGT, per germline. The CDR3 extends over 17 amino acids.

This clone was seen once. The genes are TRBV9 and TRBJ2-7, with 7 bases lining up with TRBD1. This CDR3 spans 14 amino acids. Germline V gives CDR1 SGDLS, CDR2 YYNGEE. With 2 bases clipped from V and 9 bases from J, the junction kept 11 bases outside the gene matches. The CDR3 loop reads CASSVNAQGNRQYF. The CDR3 region has the DNA TGTGCCAGCAGCGTGAACGCACAGGGGAATCGGCAGTACTTC.

The V and J genes are TRBV7-9 and TRBJ2-7; D is uncertain. CDR3 length: 11 residues. CDR1 SEHNR and CDR2 FQNEAQ come from the germline V gene (reference sequence). The V and J ends lost 5 bases and 2 bases respectively, with 4 bases between them. CDR3 DNA: TGTGCCAGCAGCCCCACCTACGAGCAGTACTTC. It encodes CASSPTYEQYF.

This clone was seen just once. The genes are TRBV28 and TRBJ1-4; D not certain. Trimming cost V 6 bases and J 8 bases, with 7 bases left between them. The germline V gene has CDR1 MDHEN and CDR2 SYDVKM. CDR3 length: 11 amino acids. The CDR3 DNA sequence: TGTGCCAGCAGCGCAGGAGAAAAACTGTTTTTT. It codes for CASSAGEKLFF.

The table lists this clone with a count of one. The same CDR3 arises from other DNA sequences in this sample as well. Here the CDR3 reads CASSDSSGGADTQYF. The CDR3 DNA reads as TGTGCCAGCAGTGACTCGAGCGGGGGGGCAGATACGCAGTATTTT. The chain is built from TRBV6-4 and TRBJ2-3; 10 bases agree with TRBD2. The trim removed 0 bases at V and 4 bases at J, leaving 1 base unmatched. Germline lookup yields CDR1 MRHNA and CDR2 SNTAGT. The CDR3 runs 15 residues.

The V and J genes are TRBV19 and TRBJ1-2; D unclear. This CDR3 spans 11 amino acids. Trimming removed 6 bases from V and 0 bases from J, with 2 bases in between. Germline V gene sequence: CDR1 LNHDA, CDR2 SQIVND (reference sequence). The CDR3 reads CASSPNYGYTF. CDR3 sequence (DNA): TGTGCCAGTAGCCCTAACTATGGCTACACCTTC. The full variable domain, its missing parts supplied by reference TRBV19 and TRBJ1-2, is DGGITQSPKYLFRKEGQNVTLSCEQNLNHDAMYWYRQDPGQGLRLIYYSQIVNDFQKGDIAEGYSVSREKKESFPLTVTSAQKNPTAFYLCASSPNYGYTFGSGTRLTVV.

The chain links TRBV14 to TRBJ1-3; D call uncertain. The CDR3 is 13 amino acids. Trimming took 0 bases from V and 3 from J, leaving 3 bases between them. The germline V gene encodes CDR1 SGHDN and CDR2 FVKESK. The CDR3 loop reads CASSQDLGNTIYF. The CDR3 DNA reads TGTGCCAGCAGCCAAGATCTTGGAAACACCATATATTTT.

The chain couples TRBV5-5 to TRBJ1-3, with a possible D match to TRBD1 (5 bases). CDR3 size: 16 residues. The germline gives CDR1 SGHKS, CDR2 YYEKEE (reference sequence). Trimming took off 4 bases at V and 0 bases at J, with 14 bases between the two ends. For the CDR3, the DNA is TGTGCCAGCAGCCGGCTCTTCGGGGGCTCTGGAAACACCATATATTTT. Its protein product is CASSRLFGGSGNTIYF.

The genes are TRBV24-1 and TRBJ2-3; 10 bases are shared with TRBD2. V was clipped by 5 bases and J by 3 bases; unmatched bases: 4. There are 15 residues in the CDR3. Germline-derived CDR1 and CDR2 are KGHDR and SFDVKD. CDR3 residues: CATSATSGATDTQYF. As DNA, the CDR3 is TGTGCCACCAGTGCAACTAGCGGGGCGACAGATACGCAGTATTTT.

DNA of the CDR3: TGTGCCAGCAGGTGGGAGGGCGGCTATGGCTACACCTTC. Amino acid sequence: CASRWEGGYGYTF. V usage is TRBV9 and J usage is TRBJ1-2, with unresolved D. Germline V gene sequence: CDR1 SGDLS, CDR2 YYNGEE. CDR3 length: 13 residues. Deletions cut 5 bases from V and 4 bases from J, with 12 bases between.

The chain uses TRBV7-2 and TRBJ1-5; D uncertain. Deletions cut 3 bases from V and 3 bases from J, with 12 bases between. The CDR3 loop spans 15 amino acids. Germline V gives CDR1 SGHTA, CDR2 FQGNSA. The CDR3 sequence is CASSFSHRPNQPQHF. The DNA of the CDR3 is TGTGCCAGCAGCTTTTCGCACAGACCCAATCAGCCCCAGCATTTT.

This chain connects TRBV29-1 to TRBJ2-5, with a possible D match to TRBD1 (6 bases). The CDR3 length is 15 residues. Germline V gene lookup returns CDR1 SQVTM and CDR2 ANQGSEA. Trimming pared 1 base from V and 0 bases from J, leaving 12 bases between. The CDR3 loop reads CSVEGGTGYQETQYF. The CDR3 region has the DNA TGCAGCGTTGAAGGTGGAACAGGGTACCAAGAGACCCAGTACTTC. The full variable domain, with the rest looked up from reference TRBV29-1 and TRBJ2-5, is SAVISQKPSRDICQRGTSLTIQCQVDSQVTMMFWYRQQPGQSLTLIATANQGSEATYESGFVIDKFPISRPNLTFSTLTVSNMSPEDSSIYLCSVEGGTGYQETQYFGPGTRLLVL.

The rearrangement links TRBV7-3 to TRBJ2-1; possibly TRBD1 or TRBD2 for D (6 bases each). V lost 1 base and J lost 0, with 10 bases in between. Germline V gene sequence: CDR1 SGHTA, CDR2 FQGTGA. The CDR3 consists of 16 residues. DNA for the CDR3: TGTGCCAGCAGCTTAAAAGGGGGGAGCTCCTACAATGAGCAGTTCTTC. Its protein product is CASSLKGGSSYNEQFF.

Only one count was recorded for this clone. The V and J genes are TRBV7-9 and TRBJ2-2, with unresolved D. Deletions cut 2 bases from V and 1 base from J, with 11 bases between. Germline CDR1 SEHNR, CDR2 FQNEAQ (reference sequence). CDR3 length: 16 residues. CDR3 residues: CASSLSRAGNTGELFF. CDR3 nucleotide sequence: TGTGCCAGCAGCTTATCCCGGGCAGGGAACACCGGGGAGCTGTTTTTT.

The rearrangement links TRBV29-1 to TRBJ2-7; no clear D gene. This CDR3 contains 12 residues. V was clipped by 3 bases and J by 6 bases, with 12 bases between them. CDR1 SQVTM and CDR2 ANQGSEA come from the germline V gene. CDR3 DNA: TGCAGCGTTGATAGGCAGTTCTGCGAGCAGTACTTC. Translated: CSVDRQFCEQYF.

CDR3 in DNA: TGTGCCACCAGCAGAGGTTTGCACTTGGAAGGCAATCAGCCCCAGCATTTT. Encoded protein: CATSRGLHLEGNQPQHF. The chain has TRBV15 and TRBJ1-5; no firm D call. In germline, CDR1 is LNHNV, CDR2 YYDKDF (reference sequence). This CDR3 region has 17 residues. The V gene lost 1 base and the J gene lost 2 bases, with 15 bases spanning the gap.

The genes are TRBV5-1 and TRBJ2-5; TRBD1 matches 10 bases. This CDR3 is built from 17 residues. Per the germline V gene, CDR1 is SGHRS and CDR2 is YFSETQ. J gave up 5 bases and V 1 base, and 11 bases lay outside the gene matches. CDR3 region: CASSLRFDRGQGETQYF. CDR3 coding DNA: TGCGCCAGCAGCTTGCGATTTGACAGGGGGCAAGGGGAGACCCAGTACTTC.

This chain's CDR3 is CASSYVLSGATYEQYF. CDR3 bases: TGTGCCAGCAGTTACGTCCTTAGCGGGGCGACCTACGAGCAGTACTTC. The chain links TRBV5-6 to TRBJ2-7, with TRBD2 matching 8 bases. The CDR3 has 16 residues. The V and J ends lost 5 bases and 2 bases, in that order; junction bases with no gene match: 12. Looked up from germline, CDR1 is SGHDT and CDR2 is YYEEEE.

V usage is TRBV7-8 and J usage is TRBJ2-7, with D possibly TRBD1 on 5 matching bases. The germline V gene encodes CDR1 SGHVS and CDR2 FQNEAQ. This CDR3 has 14 amino acids. V gave up 1 base and J gave up 2 bases, with 9 bases separating them. This chain's CDR3 is CASSLVGAAYEQYF. Written as DNA, the CDR3 is TGTGCCAGCAGCTTAGTAGGGGCGGCCTACGAGCAGTACTTC. The full variable domain, completed using reference TRBV7-8 and TRBJ2-7, is GAGVSQSPRYKVAKRGQDVALRCDPISGHVSLFWYQQALGQGPEFLTYFQNEAQLDKSGLPSDRFFAERPEGSVSTLKIQRTQQEDSAVYLCASSLVGAAYEQYFGPGTRLTVT.

The chain employs TRBV6-5 and TRBJ2-7; tentatively, D is TRBD1 (6 bases). Trimming took 4 bases from V and 7 from J, leaving 14 bases between them. The CDR3 totals 13 residues. Germline V gene data show CDR1 as MNHEY and CDR2 as SVGAGI. The CDR3 DNA is TGTGCCAGCAGTTGGACAGTCGATAGGGAGCAGTACTTC. It translates to CASSWTVDREQYF.

This clone appeared a few times. This chain joins TRBV12-5 and TRBJ1-6; D gene unclear. Between the trimmed V and J ends, which lost 0 bases and 4 bases, there was a span of 10 bases. There are 16 residues in the CDR3. Germline lookup yields CDR1 LGHNT and CDR2 FRNRAP. The CDR3 region has the DNA TGTGCTAGTGGTTTGGTACGGGAAGGGTATAATTCACCCCTCCACTTT. It encodes CASGLVREGYNSPLHF.

On this clone itself: The CDR3 end shows no conserved phenylalanine or tryptophan, and so a read error is likely. No DNA is shown, since the ends of the CDR3 on it are uncertain; the CDR3 is the one TCRdb lists. This chain links TRBV4-3 with TRBJ1-6; TRBD1, the table's D call, was not compared with the DNA. The CDR3 is 11 amino acids in total, end residues counted. Germline V lookup: CDR1 LGHNA, CDR2 YSLEER. CDR3 amino acids: CASSQDLGRSS.

This chain connects TRBV6-2 or TRBV6-3 to TRBJ2-7; D is possibly TRBD1 (7 bases). Per germline, CDR1 MNHEY and CDR2 SVGEGT. Trimming removed 6 bases from V and 4 bases from J, with 19 bases in between. The CDR3 totals 15 residues. DNA of the CDR3: TGTGCCAGCAGCCGTAACAGGGGAGGTAATTACGAGCAGTACTTC. As protein: CASSRNRGGNYEQYF.

This clone was seen once. The rearrangement links TRBV24-1 to TRBJ2-3; no reliable D call. CDR3 length: 11 amino acids. The V gene lost 7 bases and the J gene lost 9 bases, with 10 bases spanning the gap. Germline lookup yields CDR1 KGHDR and CDR2 SFDVKD. CDR3: CATSFLGTQYF. DNA of the CDR3: TGTGCCACCAGCTTTCTTGGGACGCAGTATTTT.